A single sample gave rise to the 3 T cell receptor beta chains below, sequenced in a study of T cell changes during pregnancy in multiple sclerosis. The protocol was immunoSEQ multiplex PCR, while the TCRdb copy is restricted to in-frame clones and leaves out a portion. There are 15,000 to 25,000 clones in the sample; 86% occur only once, and roughly 5.6% lies in the top ten. This sample comprised CD8+ T cells from peripheral blood mononuclear cells, obtained in the third trimester of pregnancy. All receptors come from a female donor in good health, enrolled as a control in a pregnancy study.

This rearrangement joins TRBV4-3 to TRBJ1-2; TRBD1 matches at 7 bases. V was clipped by 4 bases and J by 5 bases; unmatched bases: 10. The CDR3 extends over 15 amino acids. The germline CDR1 and CDR2 sequences are LGHNA and YSLEER. The CDR3 nucleotides read TGCGCCAGCAGCCCCGGGGCAGGGGGAAGGTATGGCTACACCTTC. Translation: CASSPGAGGRYGYTF.

The chain joins TRBV7-9 to TRBJ1-1; 10 nucleotides agree with TRBD1. Germline CDR1 and CDR2: SEHNR and FQNEAQ (reference sequence). V gave up 3 bases and J gave up 4 bases; unmatched junction bases: 5. This CDR3 contains 15 residues. The CDR3 bases are TGTGCCAGCAGCTTCCCGGGACAGGGGTCCACTGAAGCTTTCTTT. Amino acids: CASSFPGQGSTEAFF.

The CDR3 sequence is CSVDGAIGTYEQYF. The CDR3 DNA sequence: TGCAGCGTTGATGGGGCGATAGGGACCTACGAGCAGTACTTC. The V gene is TRBV29-1, the J gene TRBJ2-7, with a weak D call TRBD1 (5 bases). The V gene's germline CDR1 is SQVTM and CDR2 ANQGSEA. V gave up 3 bases and J gave up 2 bases, with 14 bases separating them. The CDR3 totals 14 residues.